The sequence of this TCR beta chain was determined in a study of T-cell reconstitution after alpha-beta-depleted transplantation in children. Study-wide results and limits: Two months or so post-transplant, alpha-beta T cells reportedly derived from several hundred expanded graft clones. Surviving recipient cells, namely T cells and thymic progenitors, were the source of high day-60 TCRbeta diversity in some patients. Among T cells one year after transplant, newly produced cells accounted for most counts and diversity.

As regards this clonotype: The antigen remains undetermined.

Library preparation (for TCRbeta) was performed with unique molecular identifiers. TCRdb called the PCR reads again in MiXCR, with one record for every CDR3 protein. The data show under 450,000 distinct CDR3 sequences, roughly 16% seen once. The source material was PBMCs, mostly from graft donor cells, sampled 360 days after TCRalphabeta/CD19-depleted stem cell transplant. This clonotype was obtained from a boy younger than two who had a stem cell transplant for Wiskott-Aldrich syndrome, so the T cells may come from the graft donor.

The CDR3 loop is CASGERIYEQYF. The CDR3 DNA reads as TGTGCCAGTGGGGAGCGGATCTACGAGCAGTACTTC. The chain employs TRBV27 and TRBJ2-7; D may be TRBD2 (5 bases). The CDR3 covers 12 residues. Trimming pared 9 bases from V and 3 bases from J, leaving 12 bases between. CDR1 and CDR2 (germline): MNHEY, SMNVEV (reference sequence).